This TCR beta chain is from a study of T cell responses to AZD1222 COVID-19 vaccine. Regarding the study as a whole: Across the whole spike, CD4 TCRs peaked at regions 160-218 and 743-854. The sample set comprised mostly white British donors with more females, and clonal diversity was possibly underestimated. Spike-specific TCR breadth and depth grew following two AZD1222 doses. Variant regions that are unmutated are reportedly the target of nearly half of spike-specific TCRs.

The CDR3 is 13 residues long. CDR1 and CDR2 from the germline V gene are SGHDN and FVKESK. V lost 1 base and J lost 8, with 11 bases in between. As to this clone: The antigen remains unidentified.

This table comes from immunoSEQ multiplex PCR, and its TCRdb copy is limited to in-frame clones, with some not included. The sample lists about 97,000 clones, roughly 84% occurring once. The sequence derives from an adult in good health. The J gene is TRBJ1-1, the V gene TRBV14; no reliable D call. The sample consisted of peripheral blood, taken on day 0 of AZD1222 vaccination. CDR3 residues: CASSQGLRTEAFF. The CDR3 DNA reads as TGTGCCAGCAGCCAAGGCCTGAGAACAGAAGCTTTCTTT.